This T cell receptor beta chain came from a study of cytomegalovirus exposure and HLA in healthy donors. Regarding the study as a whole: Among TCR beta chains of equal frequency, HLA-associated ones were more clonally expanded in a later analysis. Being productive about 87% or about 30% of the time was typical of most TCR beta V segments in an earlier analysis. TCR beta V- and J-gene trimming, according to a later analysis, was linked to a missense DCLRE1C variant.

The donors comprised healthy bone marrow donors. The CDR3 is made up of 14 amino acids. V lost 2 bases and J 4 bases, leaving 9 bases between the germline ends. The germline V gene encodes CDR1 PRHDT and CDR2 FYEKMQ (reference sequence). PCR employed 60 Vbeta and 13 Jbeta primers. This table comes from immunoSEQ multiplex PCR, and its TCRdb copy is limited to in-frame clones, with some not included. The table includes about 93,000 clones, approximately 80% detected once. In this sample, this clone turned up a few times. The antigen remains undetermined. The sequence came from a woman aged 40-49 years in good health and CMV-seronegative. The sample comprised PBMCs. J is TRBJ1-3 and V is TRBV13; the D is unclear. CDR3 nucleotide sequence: TGTGCCAGCAGCTTAATCAGGCCCGGAAACACCATATATTTT. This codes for CASSLIRPGNTIYF.